The present TCR beta chain was sequenced within a study of beta chain features in type 1 diabetes. Findings of the study overall: For Type 1 diabetes patients, all four CD4+ subsets carried TCRB CDR3s that were moderately but significantly shorter.

The CDR3 extends over 13 amino acids. Germline CDR1 and CDR2: MNHEY and SVGAGI. V dropped 2 bases and J dropped 3 bases, with 6 bases sitting between them. The sequenced template was cDNA made from the entire isolated RNA. Data came from immunoSEQ multiplex PCR; TCRdb stores just in-frame clones and leaves some out. The data contain a few hundred thousand clones, approximately 25% of them seen just once; the ten biggest clones take up 0.012%. This clone was observed a handful of times. Its specificity is not known. This specimen includes other DNA sequences encoding the same CDR3. V is TRBV6-5 and J is TRBJ2-3; maybe TRBD2 (5 bases). This receptor was identified in a woman in her 30s with type 1 diabetes. The sequencing input was naive CD4+ T cells from blood. CDR3 sequence: CASSYPGTDTQYF. The CDR3 DNA follows: TGTGCCAGCAGTTACCCGGGGACAGATACGCAGTATTTT.